This record concerns one TCR beta chain sequence. Antigen unknown. From germline, CDR1 is SNHLY and CDR2 FYNNEI. The CDR3 consists of 13 residues. The ends lost 8 bases at V and 2 bases at J; junction bases unmatched: 3. This record belongs to a study of cytomegalovirus exposure and HLA in healthy donors. Study-level points and caveats: Certain sequence variants were highly shared and formed a cluster, and this cluster was likely a sequencing artifact.

The PCR used 60 Vbeta and 13 Jbeta primers. Clones were sequenced by immunoSEQ multiplex PCR, and TCRdb holds only the in-frame ones, with some missing. The repertoire includes approximately 100,000 clones, more than 80% of them detected once, and 3% to 4% sits in the top ten. This sequence joins TRBV2 and TRBJ2-7; 10 bases line up with TRBD1. Material for sequencing was PBMCs. This receptor was identified in a man under 40 in good health and CMV-seronegative. The CDR3 bases are TGTGCCAGCGGTGGGACAGGGGCCTACGAGCAGTACTTC. Translated, it gives CASGGTGAYEQYF. Drawing the rest from reference TRBV2 and TRBJ2-7, the complete variable domain is EPEVTQTPSHQVTQMGQEVILRCVPISNHLYFYWYRQILGQKVEFLVSFYNNEISEKSEIFDDQFSVERPDGSNFTLKIRSTKLEDSAMYFCASGGTGAYEQYFGPGTRLTVT.